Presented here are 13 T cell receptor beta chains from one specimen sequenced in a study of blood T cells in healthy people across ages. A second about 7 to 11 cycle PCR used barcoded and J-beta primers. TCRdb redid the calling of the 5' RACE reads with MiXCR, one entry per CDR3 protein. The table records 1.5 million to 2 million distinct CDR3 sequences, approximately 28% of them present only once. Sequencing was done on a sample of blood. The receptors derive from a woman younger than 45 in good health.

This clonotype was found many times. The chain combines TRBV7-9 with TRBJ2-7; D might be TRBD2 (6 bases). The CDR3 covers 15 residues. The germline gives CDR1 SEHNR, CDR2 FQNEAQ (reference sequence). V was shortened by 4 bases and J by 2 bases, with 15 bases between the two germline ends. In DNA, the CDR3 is TGTGCCAGCAGCTCTTCCGCGGAGGGACCCTACGAGCAGTACTTC. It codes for CASSSSAEGPYEQYF.

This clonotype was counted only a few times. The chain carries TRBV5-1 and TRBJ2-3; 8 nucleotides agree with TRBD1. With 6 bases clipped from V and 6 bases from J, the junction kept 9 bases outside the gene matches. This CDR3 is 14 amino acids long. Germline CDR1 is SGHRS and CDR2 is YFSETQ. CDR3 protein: CASMTGVFLDTQYF. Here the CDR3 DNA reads TGCGCCAGCATGACAGGGGTTTTTCTGGATACGCAGTATTTT.

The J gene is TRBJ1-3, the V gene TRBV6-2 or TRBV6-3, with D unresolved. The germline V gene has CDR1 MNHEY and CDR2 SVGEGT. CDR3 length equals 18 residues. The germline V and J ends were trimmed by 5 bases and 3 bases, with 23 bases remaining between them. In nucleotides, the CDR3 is TGTGCCAGCAGTCCTCACTCAGGTCTTAGAGCATATGGAAACACCATATATTTT. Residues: CASSPHSGLRAYGNTIYF.

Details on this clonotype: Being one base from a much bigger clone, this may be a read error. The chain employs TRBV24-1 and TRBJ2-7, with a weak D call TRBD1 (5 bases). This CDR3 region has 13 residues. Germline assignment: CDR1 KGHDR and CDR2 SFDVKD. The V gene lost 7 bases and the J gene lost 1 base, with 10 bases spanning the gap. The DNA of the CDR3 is TGTGCCACCAGGGATGACAGTTCCTACGAGCAGTACTTC. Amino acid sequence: CATRDDSSYEQYF.

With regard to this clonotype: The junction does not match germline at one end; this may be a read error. CDR3 sequence (DNA): TGCGCCAGCAGGCGGCAGGGCAGTCAGCCCCAGCATTTT. It yields the protein CASRRQGSQPQHF. J is TRBJ1-5 and V is TRBV6-5; D is possibly TRBD1 (5 bases). The CDR3 totals 13 residues. Looked up from germline, CDR1 is MNHEY and CDR2 is SVGAGI.

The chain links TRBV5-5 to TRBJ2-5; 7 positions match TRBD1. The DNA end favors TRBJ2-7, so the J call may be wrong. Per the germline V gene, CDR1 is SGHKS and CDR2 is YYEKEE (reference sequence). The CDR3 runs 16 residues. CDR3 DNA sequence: TGTGCCAGCAGCTTAATTTGGACAGGCCCTACCTACGAGCAGTACTTC. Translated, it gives CASSLIWTGPTYEQYF.

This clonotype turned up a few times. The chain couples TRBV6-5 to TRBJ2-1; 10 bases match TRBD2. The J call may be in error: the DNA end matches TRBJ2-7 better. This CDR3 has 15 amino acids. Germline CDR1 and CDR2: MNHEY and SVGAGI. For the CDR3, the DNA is TGTGCCAGCAGTTATAGACTAGCGGGTTACAATGAGCAGTACTTC. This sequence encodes CASSYRLAGYNEQYF.

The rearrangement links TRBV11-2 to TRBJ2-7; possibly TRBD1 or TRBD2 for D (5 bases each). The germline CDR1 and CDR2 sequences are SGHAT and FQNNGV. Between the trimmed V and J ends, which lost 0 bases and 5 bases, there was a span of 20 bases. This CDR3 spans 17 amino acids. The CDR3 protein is CASSLELTGAIKHEQYF. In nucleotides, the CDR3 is TGTGCCAGCAGCTTAGAGCTGACCGGGGCAATAAAGCACGAGCAGTACTTC.

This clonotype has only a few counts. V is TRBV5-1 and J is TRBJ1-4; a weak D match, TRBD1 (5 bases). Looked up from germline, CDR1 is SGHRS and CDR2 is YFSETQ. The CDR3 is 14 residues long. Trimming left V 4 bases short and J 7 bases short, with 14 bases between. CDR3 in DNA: TGCGCCAGCAGCCCAGGGACGGCAGTTGAAAAACTGTTTTTT. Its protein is CASSPGTAVEKLFF.

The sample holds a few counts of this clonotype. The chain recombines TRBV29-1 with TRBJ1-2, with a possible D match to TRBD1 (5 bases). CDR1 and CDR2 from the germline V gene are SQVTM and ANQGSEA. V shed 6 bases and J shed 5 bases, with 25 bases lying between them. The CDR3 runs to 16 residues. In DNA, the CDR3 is TGCAGCGTCGAAACATGGGACCCCCTAACTGATTATGGCTACACCTTC. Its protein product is CSVETWDPLTDYGYTF.

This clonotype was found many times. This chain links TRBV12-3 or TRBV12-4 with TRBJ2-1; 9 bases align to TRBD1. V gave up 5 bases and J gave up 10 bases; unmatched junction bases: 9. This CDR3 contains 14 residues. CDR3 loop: CASSRWTGAGEQFF. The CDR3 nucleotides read TGTGCCAGCAGTCGGTGGACAGGGGCGGGGGAGCAGTTCTTC.

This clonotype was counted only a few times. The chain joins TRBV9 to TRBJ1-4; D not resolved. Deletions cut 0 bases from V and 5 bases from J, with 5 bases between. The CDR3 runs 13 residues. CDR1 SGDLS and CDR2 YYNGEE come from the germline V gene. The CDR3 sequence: CASSVGENEKLFF. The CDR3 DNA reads TGTGCCAGCAGCGTAGGGGAGAATGAAAAACTGTTTTTT. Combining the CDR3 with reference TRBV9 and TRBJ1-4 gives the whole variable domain DSGVTQTPKHLITATGQRVTLRCSPRSGDLSVYWYQQSLDQGLQFLIQYYNGEERAKGNILERFSAQQFPDLHSELNLSSLELGDSALYFCASSVGENEKLFFGSGTQLSVL.

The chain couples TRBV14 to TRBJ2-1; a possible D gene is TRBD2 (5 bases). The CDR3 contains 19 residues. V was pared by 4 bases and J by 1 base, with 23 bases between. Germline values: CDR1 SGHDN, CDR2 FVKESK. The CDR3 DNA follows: TGTGCCAGCAGCCCCAGGTGGGAGAGGAAGTATGGATCCTACAATGAGCAGTTCTTC. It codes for CASSPRWERKYGSYNEQFF. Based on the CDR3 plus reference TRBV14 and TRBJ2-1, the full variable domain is EAGVTQFPSHSVIEKGQTVTLRCDPISGHDNLYWYRRVMGKEIKFLLHFVKESKQDESGMPNNRFLAERTGGTYSTLKVQPAELEDSGVYFCASSPRWERKYGSYNEQFFGPGTRLTVL.